This T cell receptor beta chain is drawn from a study of blood T cell repertoires in COVID-19. Study information: The cDNA or gDNA used as material had been derived from T cells, B-cell-depleted T cells, or PBMCs.

The CDR3 consists of 16 residues. Germline trimming cut 5 bases from V and 7 bases from J; bases unmatched to any gene: 12. Germline V lookup: CDR1 PRHDT, CDR2 FYEKMQ (reference sequence). TCRdb keeps only in-frame clones here, not all; method: immunoSEQ multiplex PCR. The sample shows 90,000 to 150,000 clones, around 89% of them seen only once. The source is a human donor with acute or convalescent COVID-19. The donor label of this sample is uncertain. This chain links TRBV13 with TRBJ2-2, with 8 bases fitting TRBD2. Sequencing was carried out using peripheral blood. CDR3: CASSLRQRGRGGELFF. The CDR3 nucleotides are TGTGCCAGCAGCCTGAGACAGCGGGGGAGAGGCGGGGAGCTGTTTTTT.